The present entry profiles one TCR beta chain with its context. Here immunoSEQ multiplex PCR was the method, and the copy in TCRdb shows in-frame clones only, minus some. The sample consists of around 88,000 clones, about two thirds of them appearing once. These data belong to a study of shared clonotypes between healthy human individuals. Study in general: Each donor had three CD4 naive, three CD4 memory, two CD8 naive and one CD8 memory plate.

With 7 bases removed from V and 3 bases from J, the gap between germline ends came to 10 bases. Germline CDR1 reads MNHNY; CDR2 reads SVGAGI (reference sequence). The CDR3 extends over 12 amino acids. This clonotype originated in a man aged 25-45 years in good health. Sequenced material: memory CD8+ T cells sorted from blood. As for subset: CD45RO+ cells pooled with CCR7-negative TemRA cells. The chain employs TRBV6-6 and TRBJ2-7; TRBD1 or TRBD2 may be the D gene (5 bases each). The CDR3 DNA sequence: TGTGCCAGCACTTCGGGGCTCTACGAGCAGTACTTC. This gives the protein CASTSGLYEQYF.